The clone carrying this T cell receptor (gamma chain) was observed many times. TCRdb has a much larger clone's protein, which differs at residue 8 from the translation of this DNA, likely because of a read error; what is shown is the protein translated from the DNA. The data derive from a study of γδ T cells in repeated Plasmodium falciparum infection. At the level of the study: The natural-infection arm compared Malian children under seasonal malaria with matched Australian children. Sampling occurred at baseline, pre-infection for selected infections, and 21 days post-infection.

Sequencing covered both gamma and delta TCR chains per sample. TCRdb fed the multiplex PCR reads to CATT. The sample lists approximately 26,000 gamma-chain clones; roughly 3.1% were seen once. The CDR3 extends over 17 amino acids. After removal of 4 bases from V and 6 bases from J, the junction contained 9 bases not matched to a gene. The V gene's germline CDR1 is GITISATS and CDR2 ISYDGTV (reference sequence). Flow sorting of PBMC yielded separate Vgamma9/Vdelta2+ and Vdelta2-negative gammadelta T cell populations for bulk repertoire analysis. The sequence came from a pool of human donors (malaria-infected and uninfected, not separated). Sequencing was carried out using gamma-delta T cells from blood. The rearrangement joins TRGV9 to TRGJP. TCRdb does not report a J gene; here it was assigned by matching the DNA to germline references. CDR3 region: CALWDHDRELGKKIKVF. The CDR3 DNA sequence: TGTGCCTTGTGGGACCATGATCGAGAGTTGGGCAAAAAAATCAAGGTATTT.